This T cell receptor beta chain was recorded in a study of cytomegalovirus exposure and HLA in healthy donors. The study ran its PCR with 60 Vbeta and 13 Jbeta primers. The repertoire was sequenced with immunoSEQ multiplex PCR; TCRdb's copy has only in-frame clones and lacks some. The sample carries under 150,000 clones, roughly 86% recorded once. The CDR3 extends over 11 amino acids. Deletions cut 7 bases from V and 6 bases from J, with 8 bases between. In germline, CDR1 is SGHTS, CDR2 YDEGEE. This TCR was recovered from a man younger than 35 in good health and CMV-seronegative. V is TRBV5-8 and J is TRBJ1-5, with D perhaps matching TRBD1 (5 bases). The sequenced sample consisted of PBMCs. This CDR3 is CASGRGQPQHF. Written as DNA, the CDR3 is TGTGCCAGCGGGAGGGGTCAGCCCCAGCATTTT.